Listed below are T cell receptor beta chains from one sample, sequenced in a study of T cell repertoires in cytomegalovirus infection. TCRdb analysed the reads with MiXCR anew, one entry per CDR3 protein. This table has fewer than 250,000 distinct CDR3 sequences, 9% to 15% appearing once. Sequenced: PBMCs. The receptors were sampled from a human donor in good health (CMV status not recorded). Some clones in this sample may be carry-over from other donors' samples. CDR3s include the opening cysteine and the closing phenylalanine or tryptophan. D genes are given only for firm matches. The listing skips clone size in some rows; elsewhere it reads once, few, many or a size class.

v_call	d_call	j_call	clone_size	cdr3_nt	cdr3_aa
TRBV2	NA	TRBJ1-1	few	TGTGCCAGCAGTGAAAGGGGGGACAACACTGAAGCTTTCTTT	CASSERGDNTEAFF
TRBV5-6	NA	TRBJ2-2	many	TGTGCCAGCAGCCCCCGCGCGCACACCGGGGAGCTGTTTTTT	CASSPRAHTGELFF
TRBV19	NA	TRBJ2-3	NA	TGTGCCAGTAGTACTCAGGGAAATACGCAGTATTTT	CASSTQGNTQYF
TRBV20-1	TRBD2	TRBJ2-7	few	TGCAGTGCTACCCGTTTAGCGGGGGGATTCGGCGAGCAGTACTTC	CSATRLAGGFGEQYF
TRBV7-2	TRBD2	TRBJ2-1	many	TGTGCCAGCAGCTTACTGTTACGGACTAGCGGGACCCCCTCCTACAATGAGCAGTTCTTC	CASSLLLRTSGTPSYNEQFF
TRBV7-2	TRBD2	TRBJ2-4	many	TGTGCCAGCAGCTTCACTAGCGGGGGCAAAAACATTCAGTACTTC	CASSFTSGGKNIQYF
TRBV20-1	NA	TRBJ2-7	many	TGCAGTGCTAGAGATCCGCAGGGAATCTACGAGCAGTACTTC	CSARDPQGIYEQYF
TRBV3-1	NA	TRBJ2-7	few	TGTGCCAGCAGCCCCCAGCGGGTCGTCTCCTACGAGCAGTACTTC	CASSPQRVVSYEQYF
TRBV7-9	NA	TRBJ1-5	many	TGTGCCAGCAGCCCAACATACGGGGGAGTGAGTCAGCCCCAGCATTTT	CASSPTYGGVSQPQHF
TRBV29-1	TRBD2	TRBJ2-7	NA	TGCAGCGTCGGAGCGGGAACTCCCCCCTACGAGCAGTACTTC	CSVGAGTPPYEQYF
TRBV7-9	TRBD1	TRBJ1-2	many	TGTGCCAGCAGCCCCGGGACAGGGTACTATGGCTACACCTTC	CASSPGTGYYGYTF
TRBV7-2	NA	TRBJ2-5	many	TGTGCCAGCAGCTTAGCGGGAGGGGGACCTTACCAAGAGACCCAGTACTTC	CASSLAGGGPYQETQYF
TRBV7-2	TRBD1	TRBJ1-5	many	TGTGCCAGCAGCTCCGGCACCGGGACAGGGTATAGCAATCAGCCCCAGCATTTT	CASSSGTGTGYSNQPQHF
TRBV19	NA	TRBJ2-2	NA	TGTGCCAGTAGTATCGCAGAGCTCAACACCGGGGAGCTGTTTTTT	CASSIAELNTGELFF
TRBV6-6	NA	TRBJ1-1	NA	TGTGCCAGCAGTAACGGGGCTGAAGCTTTCTTT	CASSNGAEAFF
TRBV20-1	NA	TRBJ2-5	NA	TGCAGTGCCACCAAGGGCGAGGGGACCCAGTACTTC	CSATKGEGTQYF
TRBV28	NA	TRBJ1-2	few	TGTGCCAGCAGTTATCCCCAGGGGAACTATGGCTACACCTTC	CASSYPQGNYGYTF
TRBV20-1	NA	TRBJ2-5	many	TGCAGTGCTAGTTCAGGCAGAGAGACCCAGTACTTC	CSASSGRETQYF
TRBV28	NA	TRBJ1-1	few	TGTGCCAGCAGTGTAATGAACACTGAAGCTTTCTTT	CASSVMNTEAFF
TRBV5-1	NA	TRBJ2-7	few	TGCGCCAGCAGCTCGGGGGGCCGGCCGGGGGAGCAGTACTTC	CASSSGGRPGEQYF
TRBV3-1	NA	TRBJ2-2	NA	TGTGCCAGCAGCCAAATAGATCGGGATACCGGGGAGCTGTTTTTT	CASSQIDRDTGELFF
TRBV11-1	NA	TRBJ1-1	many	TGTGCCAGCAGCTTTACTCAGAACACTGAAGCTTTCTTT	CASSFTQNTEAFF
TRBV20-1	TRBD1	TRBJ2-7	once	TGCAGTGCTAGTCCTTGGGACAGGGATTCGTACGAGCAGTACTTC	CSASPWDRDSYEQYF
TRBV7-2	NA	TRBJ2-5	many	TGTGCCAGCAGCCGCCGACAGGATCAAGAGACCCAGTACTTC	CASSRRQDQETQYF
TRBV7-3	TRBD1	TRBJ1-1	many	TGTGCCAGCAGCTTAGGGACAGGGAGCGTGGAAACTTTCTTT	CASSLGTGSVETFF
TRBV29-1	NA	TRBJ2-7	NA	TGCAGCGTTGTGGACGGTACCTACGAGCAGTACTTC	CSVVDGTYEQYF
TRBV5-1	NA	TRBJ2-1	NA	TGCGCCAGCAGCTTGGTTTTGGGGGGTCGAGACTACAATGAGCAGTTCTTC	CASSLVLGGRDYNEQFF
TRBV7-2	NA	TRBJ2-5	many	TGTGCCAGCAGCCCTCAAATGACATTTCAAGAGACCCAGTACTTC	CASSPQMTFQETQYF
TRBV10-3	NA	TRBJ2-5	many	TGTGCCATCAGCCTTAATCCCCAAGAGACCCAGTACTTC	CAISLNPQETQYF
TRBV7-9	NA	TRBJ2-6	many	TGTGCCAGCAGCCGGACGTCCGGGGCCAACGTCCTGACTTTC	CASSRTSGANVLTF
TRBV7-2	TRBD2	TRBJ2-1	many	TGTGCCAGCAGCTTAACACCCGCGGGGGGACTAGCTTACAATGAGCAGTTCTTC	CASSLTPAGGLAYNEQFF
TRBV7-2	NA	TRBJ2-5	many	TGTGCCAGCAGTTTAAGGGGGAGGGGGCCGGTTGGGACCCAGTACTTC	CASSLRGRGPVGTQYF
TRBV18	TRBD1	TRBJ2-1	NA	TGTGCCAGCTCACCACGGGGGACAGGGGCTGACAATGAGCAGTTCTTC	CASSPRGTGADNEQFF
TRBV7-2	TRBD1	TRBJ1-6	many	TGTGCCAGCAGCCCACAGGGGGGTAATTCACCCCTCCACTTT	CASSPQGGNSPLHF
TRBV19	TRBD1	TRBJ1-1	few	TGTGCCAGTAGTACCTACAGGGGCAGGAACACTGAAGCTTTCTTT	CASSTYRGRNTEAFF
TRBV7-6	NA	TRBJ2-7	many	TGTGCCAGCAGCTCTGACGGGGACGGAGCCGAGCAGTACTTC	CASSSDGDGAEQYF
TRBV11-3	TRBD2	TRBJ2-7	many	TGTGCCAGCAGCTTGGGAGGGAGGGCCGAGATCGAGCAGTACTTC	CASSLGGRAEIEQYF
TRBV7-2	NA	TRBJ2-2	many	TGTGCCAGCAGCTTAGTGCAGAACACCGGGGAGCTGTTTTTT	CASSLVQNTGELFF
TRBV19	TRBD1	TRBJ1-1	NA	TGTGCCAGTAGCCAGGGGGGAGACACTGAAGCTTTCTTT	CASSQGGDTEAFF
TRBV5-1	NA	TRBJ2-5	few	TGCGCCAGCAGCTTGGGACCGGGACTGCAAGAGACCCAGTACTTC	CASSLGPGLQETQYF
TRBV3-1	TRBD1	TRBJ1-6	NA	TGTGCCAGCAGCCTCACAGGGGGCCCTGATTCACCCCTCCACTTT	CASSLTGGPDSPLHF
TRBV11-1	NA	TRBJ2-1	many	TGTGCCAGCAGCCTCAGGGTGCACAAAGGCAATGAGCAGTTCTTC	CASSLRVHKGNEQFF
TRBV12-3/TRBV12-4	TRBD2	TRBJ2-7	NA	TGTGCCAGCAGTGTAACTAGCGGGAGACCCCACGAGCAGTACTTC	CASSVTSGRPHEQYF
TRBV19	NA	TRBJ2-5	few	TGTGCCAGTAGTAACCGAAAACGGGGGTTCCAAGAGACCCAGTACTTC	CASSNRKRGFQETQYF
TRBV20-1	NA	TRBJ2-7	few	TGCAGTGCCTGGAGACCCTACTCCTACGAGCAGTACTTC	CSAWRPYSYEQYF